A single sample gave rise to the 16 T cell receptor beta chains below, sequenced in a study of response to subunit inactivated influenza vaccine. TCRdb re-derived calls from the RT-PCR reads in MiXCR, one entry per CDR3 protein. The sample yields fewer than 250,000 distinct CDR3 sequences, about 15% seen once. Source: CD8+ T cells sorted from PBMCs, taken 4 to 6 days after vaccination. Receptors were obtained from a man between 50 and 59 years old who received an inactivated influenza vaccine.

V and J are TRBV27 and TRBJ2-7; D possibly corresponds to TRBD2 (6 bases). The CDR3 is 13 residues long. Trimming left V 5 bases short and J 2 bases short, with 10 bases between. Germline V gene lookup returns CDR1 MNHEY and CDR2 SMNVEV (reference sequence). CDR3 in DNA: TGTGCCAGCAGTCGCCGGGGGACCTACGAGCAGTACTTC. This translates into CASSRRGTYEQYF.

In nucleotides, the CDR3 is TGCAGCGTTGGAGCACAGGGCACCGAAGAGACCCAGTACTTC. Its protein product is CSVGAQGTEETQYF. The chain combines TRBV29-1 with TRBJ2-5; TRBD1 is a possible D gene (6 bases). In germline, CDR1 is SQVTM, CDR2 ANQGSEA. Trimming removed 4 bases at V and 3 bases at J, with 15 bases between. The CDR3 runs 14 residues.

The rearrangement joins TRBV10-3 to TRBJ2-1; 9 bases line up with TRBD1. Germline lookup yields CDR1 ENHRY and CDR2 SYGVKD. The J segment lost 3 bases and the V segment lost 6 bases, leaving 6 bases of the junction unmatched. The CDR3 spans 15 residues. The CDR3 loop is CAIRPGTGYYNEQFF. CDR3 in DNA: TGTGCCATCAGACCCGGGACAGGGTACTACAATGAGCAGTTCTTC.

This clonotype turned up a few times. The rearrangement uses TRBV5-1 and TRBJ2-1, with 10 bases aligning to TRBD2. This CDR3 contains 15 residues. Trimming removed 4 bases from V and 3 bases from J; junction bases left unmatched: 4. Germline values: CDR1 SGHRS, CDR2 YFSETQ. CDR3 residues: CASSVTSGIYNEQFF. The CDR3 DNA reads as TGCGCCAGCAGCGTCACTAGCGGGATCTACAATGAGCAGTTCTTC.

This clonotype was recorded a few times. This chain links TRBV20-1 with TRBJ2-2; the D gene is possibly TRBD2 (6 bases). Germline values: CDR1 DFQATT, CDR2 SNEGSKA (reference sequence). This CDR3 spans 14 amino acids. Trimming removed 2 bases from V and 5 bases from J, with 12 bases in between. CDR3 loop: CSARSGEGTGELFF. The CDR3 DNA follows: TGCAGTGCTAGATCGGGAGAGGGAACCGGGGAGCTGTTTTTT.

This clonotype has only a few counts. The V gene is TRBV28, the J gene TRBJ2-5; tentatively, D is TRBD2 (5 bases). Germline V gives CDR1 MDHEN, CDR2 SYDVKM. V was clipped by 5 bases and J by 4 bases, with 17 bases between them. The CDR3 length is 15 residues. In DNA, the CDR3 is TGTGCCAGCAGTCCCACTGCCGGGAACGGAGAGACCCAGTACTTC. This codes for CASSPTAGNGETQYF.

This clonotype was observed a few times. The chain has TRBV28 and TRBJ2-7, with D hard to call. From germline, CDR1 is MDHEN and CDR2 SYDVKM. There are 13 residues in the CDR3. Trimming pared 7 bases from V and 5 bases from J, leaving 15 bases between. The CDR3 protein is CASKPDGLHEQYF. CDR3 DNA sequence: TGTGCCAGCAAACCGGACGGATTACACGAGCAGTACTTC.

This sequence joins TRBV19 and TRBJ1-1, with TRBD1 matching over 8 bases. This CDR3 has 16 amino acids. Germline CDR1 reads LNHDA; CDR2 reads SQIVND (reference sequence). Trimming took 5 bases from V and 0 from J; bases not matched to a gene: 8. The CDR3 spells CASSPRDRPMNTEAFF. The CDR3 coding sequence is TGTGCCAGTAGTCCGCGGGACAGGCCGATGAACACTGAAGCTTTCTTT. Together with reference TRBV19 and TRBJ1-1, the CDR3 gives the full variable domain: DGGITQSPKYLFRKEGQNVTLSCEQNLNHDAMYWYRQDPGQGLRLIYYSQIVNDFQKGDIAEGYSVSREKKESFPLTVTSAQKNPTAFYLCASSPRDRPMNTEAFFGQGTRLTVV.

This clonotype occurred a few times. As DNA, the CDR3 is TGTGCCAGCAGCTTCCCCACCGGGGAGCTGTTTTTT. This encodes CASSFPTGELFF. The chain has TRBV7-9 and TRBJ2-2; D gene unclear. V lost 3 bases and J 4 bases, leaving 3 bases between the germline ends. The CDR3 is 12 amino acids. Germline V gives CDR1 SEHNR, CDR2 FQNEAQ (reference sequence).

This chain links TRBV7-9 with TRBJ2-5; D unclear. The CDR3 covers 14 residues. Trimming shortened V by 5 bases and J by 4 bases, and 14 bases separated the two germline ends. Germline V gene data show CDR1 as SEHNR and CDR2 as FQNEAQ (reference sequence). The CDR3 sequence is CASSPKGISETQYF. CDR3 coding DNA: TGTGCCAGCAGCCCTAAAGGGATATCAGAGACCCAGTACTTC.

This clonotype came up a few times. The chain couples TRBV27 to TRBJ2-6; perhaps TRBD1 as D (5 bases). V was clipped by 3 bases and J by 2 bases, with 11 bases between them. Germline CDR1 reads MNHEY; CDR2 reads SMNVEV (reference sequence). The CDR3 contains 16 residues. The CDR3 is CASSFMGPAGANVLTF. In DNA, the CDR3 is TGTGCCAGCAGTTTTATGGGGCCGGCTGGGGCCAACGTCCTGACTTTC.

CDR3 protein: CASSLGGLYTGELFF. CDR3 DNA sequence: TGTGCCAGCAGTTTAGGAGGATTGTACACCGGGGAGCTGTTTTTT. The chain recombines TRBV12-3 or TRBV12-4 with TRBJ2-2; unclear D gene. The CDR3 extends over 15 amino acids. V lost 1 base, J lost 3 bases, and 9 bases lay in between.

This chain joins TRBV4-2 and TRBJ2-1; no firm D call. Per the germline V gene, CDR1 is LGHNA and CDR2 is YNFKEQ. Between the trimmed V and J ends, which lost 1 base and 8 bases, there was a span of 6 bases. The CDR3 runs to 12 residues. This chain's CDR3 is CASSQGRDEQFF. CDR3 DNA: TGTGCCAGCAGCCAAGGGCGAGATGAGCAGTTCTTC.

J is TRBJ2-3 and V is TRBV7-6; 10 bases align to TRBD2. From germline, CDR1 is SGHVS and CDR2 FNYEAQ. The junction had 2 bases not matched to a gene; V was cut back by 5 bases and J by 3 bases. CDR3 length: 14 residues. The CDR3 loop is CASSGLAATDTQYF. CDR3 DNA sequence: TGTGCCAGCAGCGGACTAGCGGCGACAGATACGCAGTATTTT.

The chain is built from TRBV4-2 and TRBJ1-2; 10 positions agree with TRBD1. This CDR3 is built from 14 residues. V shed 1 base and J 10 bases; nucleotides not matched to a gene: 6. Germline CDR1 and CDR2: LGHNA and YNFKEQ. The chain's CDR3 is CASSQGDRGYVYTF. The CDR3 DNA sequence: TGTGCCAGCAGCCAAGGGGACAGGGGATACGTCTACACCTTC.

In its sample, this clonotype was seen a few times. The gene calls are TRBV28 and TRBJ2-7; tentatively, D is TRBD1 (5 bases). Trimming cost V 6 bases and J 5 bases, with 14 bases left between them. CDR3 length: 13 amino acids. Germline-derived CDR1 and CDR2 are MDHEN and SYDVKM. The DNA of the CDR3 is TGTGCCAGCAGGTGGGCAGGGAACGACGAGCAGTACTTC. Protein product: CASRWAGNDEQYF. Complete variable domain (other parts from reference TRBV28 and TRBJ2-7): DVKVTQSSRYLVKRTGEKVFLECVQDMDHENMFWYRQDPGLGLRLIYFSYDVKMKEKGDIPEGYSVSREKKERFSLILESASTNQTSMYLCASRWAGNDEQYFGPGTRLTVT.